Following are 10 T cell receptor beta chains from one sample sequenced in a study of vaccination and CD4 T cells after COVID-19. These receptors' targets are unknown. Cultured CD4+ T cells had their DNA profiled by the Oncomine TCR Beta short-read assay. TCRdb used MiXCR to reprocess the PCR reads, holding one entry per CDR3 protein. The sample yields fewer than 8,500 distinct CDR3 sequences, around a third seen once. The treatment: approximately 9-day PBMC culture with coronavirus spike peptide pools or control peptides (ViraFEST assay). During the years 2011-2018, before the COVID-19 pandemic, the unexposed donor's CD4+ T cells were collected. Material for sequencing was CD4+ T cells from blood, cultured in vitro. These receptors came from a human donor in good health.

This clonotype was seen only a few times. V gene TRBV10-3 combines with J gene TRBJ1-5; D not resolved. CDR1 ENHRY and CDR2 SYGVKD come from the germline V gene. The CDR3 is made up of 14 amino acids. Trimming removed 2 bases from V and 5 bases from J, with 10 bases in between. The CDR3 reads CAISEGIGYQPQHF. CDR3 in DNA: TGTGCCATCAGTGAGGGGATTGGGTATCAGCCCCAGCATTTT.

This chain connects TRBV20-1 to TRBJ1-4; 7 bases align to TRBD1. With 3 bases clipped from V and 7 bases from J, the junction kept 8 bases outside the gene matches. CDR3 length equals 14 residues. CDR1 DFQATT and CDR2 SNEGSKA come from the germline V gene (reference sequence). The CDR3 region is CSARLTGNAEKLFF. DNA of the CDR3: TGCAGTGCTAGGCTGACAGGGAATGCTGAAAAACTGTTTTTT.

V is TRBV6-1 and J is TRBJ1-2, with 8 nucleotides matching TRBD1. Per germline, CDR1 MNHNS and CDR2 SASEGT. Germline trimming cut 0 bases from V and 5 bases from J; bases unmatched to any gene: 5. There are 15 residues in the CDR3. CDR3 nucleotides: TGTGCCAGCAGTGAAGCGGAGGACAGGGTTTATGGCTACACCTTC. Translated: CASSEAEDRVYGYTF.

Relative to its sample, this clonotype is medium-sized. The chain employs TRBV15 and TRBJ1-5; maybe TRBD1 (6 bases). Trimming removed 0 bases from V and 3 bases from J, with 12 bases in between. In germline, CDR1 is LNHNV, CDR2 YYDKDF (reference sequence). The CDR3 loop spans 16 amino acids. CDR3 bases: TGTGCCACCAGCAGAGATTTGGGGGCAGACAATCAGCCCCAGCATTTT. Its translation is CATSRDLGADNQPQHF.

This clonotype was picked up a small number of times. CDR3 residues: CASSMKQGAWNQPQHF. CDR3 nucleotides: TGTGCCAGTAGTATGAAACAGGGGGCCTGGAATCAGCCCCAGCATTTT. The rearrangement joins TRBV19 to TRBJ1-5, with TRBD1 identical over 9 bases. The V gene end was trimmed by 3 bases and the J gene end by 4 bases; junction bases not matched to a gene: 7. The CDR3 totals 16 residues. The V gene's germline CDR1 is LNHDA and CDR2 SQIVND (reference sequence). The whole variable domain, remainder taken from reference TRBV19 and TRBJ1-5, is DGGITQSPKYLFRKEGQNVTLSCEQNLNHDAMYWYRQDPGQGLRLIYYSQIVNDFQKGDIAEGYSVSREKKESFPLTVTSAQKNPTAFYLCASSMKQGAWNQPQHFGDGTRLSIL.

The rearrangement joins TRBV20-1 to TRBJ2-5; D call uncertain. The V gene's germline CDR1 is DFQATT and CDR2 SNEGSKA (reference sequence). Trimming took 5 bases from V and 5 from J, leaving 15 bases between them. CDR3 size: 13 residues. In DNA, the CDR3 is TGCAGTGCTCCTTATATGGGAACGGAGACCCAGTACTTC. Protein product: CSAPYMGTETQYF.

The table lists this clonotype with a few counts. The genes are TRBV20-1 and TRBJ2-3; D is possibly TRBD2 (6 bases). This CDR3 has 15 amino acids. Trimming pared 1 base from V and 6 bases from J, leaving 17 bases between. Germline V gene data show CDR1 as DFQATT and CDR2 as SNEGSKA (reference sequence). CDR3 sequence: CSARVSGIRGDTQYF. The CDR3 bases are TGCAGTGCTAGAGTCTCCGGGATTCGGGGGGATACGCAGTATTTT.

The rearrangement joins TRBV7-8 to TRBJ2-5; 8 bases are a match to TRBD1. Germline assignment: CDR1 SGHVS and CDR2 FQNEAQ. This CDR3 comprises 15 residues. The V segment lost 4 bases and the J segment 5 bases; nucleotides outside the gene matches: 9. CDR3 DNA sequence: TGTGCCAGCAGCTCGTTGACAGGGGCGGTCGAGACCCAGTACTTC. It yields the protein CASSSLTGAVETQYF.

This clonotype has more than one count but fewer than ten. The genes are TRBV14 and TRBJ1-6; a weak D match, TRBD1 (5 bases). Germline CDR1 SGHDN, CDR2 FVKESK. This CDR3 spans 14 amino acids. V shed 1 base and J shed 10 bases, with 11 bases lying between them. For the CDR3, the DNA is TGTGCCAGCAGCCAAGTCGGGCGGACATCACCCCTCCACTTT. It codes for CASSQVGRTSPLHF. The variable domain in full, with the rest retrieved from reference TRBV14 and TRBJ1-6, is EAGVTQFPSHSVIEKGQTVTLRCDPISGHDNLYWYRRVMGKEIKFLLHFVKESKQDESGMPNNRFLAERTGGTYSTLKVQPAELEDSGVYFCASSQVGRTSPLHFGNGTRLTVT.

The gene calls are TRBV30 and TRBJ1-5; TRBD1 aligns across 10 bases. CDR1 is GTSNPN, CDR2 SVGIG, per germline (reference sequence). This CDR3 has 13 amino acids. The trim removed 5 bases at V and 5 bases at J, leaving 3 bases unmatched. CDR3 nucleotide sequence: TGTGCCTGGGCCGGGACAGGGGATCAGCCCCAGCATTTT. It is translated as CAWAGTGDQPQHF. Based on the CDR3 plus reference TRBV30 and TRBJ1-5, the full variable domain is SQTIHQWPATLVQPVGSPLSLECTVEGTSNPNLYWYRQAAGRGLQLLFYSVGIGQISSEVPQNLSASRPQDRQFILSSKKLLLSDSGFYLCAWAGTGDQPQHFGDGTRLSIL.